The T cell receptor (beta chain) described here comes from a study of blood T cell repertoires in COVID-19. Study details: Acute and convalescent COVID-19 specimens originated in the United States, Italy and Spain. PBMCs, B-cell-depleted T cells, or T cells were the source of the cDNA or gDNA that made up the material.

The germline CDR1 and CDR2 sequences are SGDLS and YYNGEE. The CDR3 extends over 15 amino acids. The V gene end was trimmed by 0 bases and the J gene end by 4 bases; junction bases not matched to a gene: 1. Per the study methods: Amplification of reference gene primers was used by the study to estimate nucleated cell counts. Clones were read by immunoSEQ multiplex PCR, and TCRdb kept only the in-frame ones, dropping some. V, J and clone size are taken as reported in that table, and D and trimming were inferred from the DNA itself. The sample holds about 130,000 clones, about 77% seen once. The sequenced sample consisted of peripheral blood. The chain is built from TRBV9 and TRBJ2-1; 10 nucleotides agree with TRBD2. This TCR was recovered from a man older than 75 with acute or convalescent COVID-19. CDR3 amino acids: CASSVEAGGYNEQFF. In nucleotides, the CDR3 is TGTGCCAGCAGCGTAGAAGCGGGGGGGTACAATGAGCAGTTCTTC. The full variable domain, with the rest looked up from reference TRBV9 and TRBJ2-1, is DSGVTQTPKHLITATGQRVTLRCSPRSGDLSVYWYQQSLDQGLQFLIQYYNGEERAKGNILERFSAQQFPDLHSELNLSSLELGDSALYFCASSVEAGGYNEQFFGPGTRLTVL.